This T cell receptor (beta chain) was observed in a study of blood T cell repertoires in COVID-19. Overall study context: Italy, Spain and the United States were the sources of the convalescent and acute COVID-19 samples.

As processed by the authors: Estimation of nucleated cell counts relied on the amplification of reference gene primers. Method: immunoSEQ multiplex PCR; TCRdb's copy keeps in-frame clones and lacks some. The DNA was the basis for D and trimming; V, J and clone size are from that table. The repertoire has roughly 80,000 clones, 85% to 95% of them found once; the top ten carry approximately 1.6%. The CDR3 contains 14 residues. Germline V gene sequence: CDR1 MDHEN, CDR2 SYDVKM. V gave up 2 bases and J gave up 6 bases; unmatched junction bases: 5. The clonotype comes from a man aged 60 to 75 with acute or convalescent COVID-19. The sample taken for sequencing was peripheral blood. The rearrangement uses TRBV28 and TRBJ2-7; 9 bases match TRBD1. For the CDR3, the DNA is TGTGCCAGCAGTTTACTAACAGGGGGCTTCGAGCAGTACTTC. Protein product: CASSLLTGGFEQYF.